This T cell receptor beta chain was recorded in a study of cytomegalovirus exposure and HLA in healthy donors. Background on the study: Prior work identified more than 90 million unique TCR beta sequences in some 180 million T cells.

V lost 0 bases to trimming and J lost 4 bases, with 11 bases between them. Germline CDR1 and CDR2: SGDLS and YYNGEE. The CDR3 has 15 amino acids. With 60 Vbeta and 13 Jbeta primers, the PCR was carried out. Measured with immunoSEQ multiplex PCR; TCRdb has only the in-frame clones, and not every one. Among about 170,000 clones listed, 70% to 90% were seen once. As concerns this clone: The antigen remains unidentified.

Study results and caveats: Cytomegalovirus status, reportedly, was diagnosed with high specificity and sensitivity by the classifier.

Specimen: PBMCs. The receptor was derived from a man aged 30-40 years in good health and CMV-seropositive. V usage is TRBV9 and J usage is TRBJ1-3; D remains ambiguous. The CDR3 sequence: CASSVDFSPGNTIYF. The CDR3 nucleotides read TGTGCCAGCAGCGTAGACTTCTCCCCCGGAAACACCATATATTTT.